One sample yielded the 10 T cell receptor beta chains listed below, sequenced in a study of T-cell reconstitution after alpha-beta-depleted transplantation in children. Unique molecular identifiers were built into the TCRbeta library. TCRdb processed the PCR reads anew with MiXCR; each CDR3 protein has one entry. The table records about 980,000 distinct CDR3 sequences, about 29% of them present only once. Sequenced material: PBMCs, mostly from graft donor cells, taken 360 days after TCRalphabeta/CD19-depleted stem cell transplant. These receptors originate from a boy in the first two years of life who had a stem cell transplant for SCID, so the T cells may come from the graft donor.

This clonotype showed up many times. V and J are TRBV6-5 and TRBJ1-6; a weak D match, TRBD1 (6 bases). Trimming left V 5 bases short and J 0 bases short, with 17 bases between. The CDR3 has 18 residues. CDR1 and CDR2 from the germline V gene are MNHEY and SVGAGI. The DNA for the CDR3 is TGTGCCAGCAGTCCCCGGACAGTTTCGAGCTCCTATAATTCACCCCTCCACTTT. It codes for CASSPRTVSSSYNSPLHF.

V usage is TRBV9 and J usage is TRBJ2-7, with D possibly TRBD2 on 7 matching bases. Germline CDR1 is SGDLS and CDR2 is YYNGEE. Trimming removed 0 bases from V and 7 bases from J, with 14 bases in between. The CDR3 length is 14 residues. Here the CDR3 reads CASSVGGGAGEQYF. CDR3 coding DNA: TGTGCCAGCAGCGTAGGCGGGGGCGCAGGGGAGCAGTACTTC.

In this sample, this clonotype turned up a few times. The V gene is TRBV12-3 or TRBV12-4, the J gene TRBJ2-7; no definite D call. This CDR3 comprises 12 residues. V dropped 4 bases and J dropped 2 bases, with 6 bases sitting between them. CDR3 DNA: TGTGCCAGCAGTTACATCCCCTACGAGCAGTACTTC. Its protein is CASSYIPYEQYF.

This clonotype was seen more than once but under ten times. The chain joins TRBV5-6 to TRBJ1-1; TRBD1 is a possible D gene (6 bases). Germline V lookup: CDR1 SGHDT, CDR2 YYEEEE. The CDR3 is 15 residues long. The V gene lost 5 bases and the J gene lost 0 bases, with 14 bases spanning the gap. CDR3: CASSSRDILNTEAFF. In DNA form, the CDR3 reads TGTGCCAGCAGTTCCCGGGACATTTTGAACACTGAAGCTTTCTTT. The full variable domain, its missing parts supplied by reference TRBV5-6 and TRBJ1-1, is DAGVTQSPTHLIKTRGQQVTLRCSPKSGHDTVSWYQQALGQGPQFIFQYYEEEERQRGNFPDRFSGHQFPNYSSELNVNALLLGDSALYLCASSSRDILNTEAFFGQGTRLTVV.

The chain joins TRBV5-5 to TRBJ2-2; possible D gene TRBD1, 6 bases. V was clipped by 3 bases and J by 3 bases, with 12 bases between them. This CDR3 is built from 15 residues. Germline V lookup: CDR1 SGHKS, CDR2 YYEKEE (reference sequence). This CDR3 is CASSSGVFYTGELFF. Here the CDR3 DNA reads TGTGCCAGCAGCTCAGGGGTGTTTTACACCGGGGAGCTGTTTTTT. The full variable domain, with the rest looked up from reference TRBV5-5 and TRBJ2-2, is DAGVTQSPTHLIKTRGQQVTLRCSPISGHKSVSWYQQVLGQGPQFIFQYYEKEERGRGNFPDRFSARQFPNYSSELNVNALLLGDSALYLCASSSGVFYTGELFFGEGSRLTVL.

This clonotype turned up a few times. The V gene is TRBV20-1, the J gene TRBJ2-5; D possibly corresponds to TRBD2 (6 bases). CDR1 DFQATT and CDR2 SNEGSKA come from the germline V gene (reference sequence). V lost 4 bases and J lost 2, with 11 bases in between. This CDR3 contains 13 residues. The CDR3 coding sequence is TGCAGTGCTACGGTGGGACTGCAAGAGACCCAGTACTTC. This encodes CSATVGLQETQYF.

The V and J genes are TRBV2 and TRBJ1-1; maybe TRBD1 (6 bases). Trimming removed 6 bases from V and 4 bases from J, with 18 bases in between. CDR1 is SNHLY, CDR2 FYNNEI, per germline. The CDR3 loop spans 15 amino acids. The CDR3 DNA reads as TGTGCCAGCAGCGCAAGACCAGGGGCAGTCACTGAAGCTTTCTTT. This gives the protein CASSARPGAVTEAFF.

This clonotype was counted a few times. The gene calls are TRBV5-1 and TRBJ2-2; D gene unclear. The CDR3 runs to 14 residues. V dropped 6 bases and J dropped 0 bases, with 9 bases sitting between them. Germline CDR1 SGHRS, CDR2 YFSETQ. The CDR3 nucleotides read TGCGCCAGCAAGCCTAACGCGAACACCGGGGAGCTGTTTTTT. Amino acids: CASKPNANTGELFF.

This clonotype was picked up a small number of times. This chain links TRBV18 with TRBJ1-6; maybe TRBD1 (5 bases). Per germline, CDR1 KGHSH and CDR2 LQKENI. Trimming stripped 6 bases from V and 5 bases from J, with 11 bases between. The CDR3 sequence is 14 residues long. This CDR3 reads CASSSTADNSPLHF. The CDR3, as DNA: TGTGCCAGCTCGTCGACAGCTGATAATTCACCCCTCCACTTT.

The CDR3 DNA reads TGTGCCAGCAGTCTGGGGGGGTGGTTTAATGAGCAGTTCTTC. It translates to CASSLGGWFNEQFF. The chain is built from TRBV27 and TRBJ2-1; 7 bases are shared with TRBD2. The V and J ends lost 5 bases and 7 bases, in that order; junction bases with no gene match: 8. There are 14 residues in the CDR3. The germline gives CDR1 MNHEY, CDR2 SMNVEV (reference sequence).